These 11 T cell receptor beta chains originate from one sample sequenced in a study of blood T cell repertoires in COVID-19. TCRdb keeps only in-frame clones here, not all; method: immunoSEQ multiplex PCR. The data contain more than 300,000 clones, about nine tenths of them singletons. Sequencing used peripheral blood. The receptors here all came from a woman in her seventies with COVID-19, enrolled during active disease.

The chain has TRBV18 and TRBJ1-1; the D is unclear. Germline-derived CDR1 and CDR2 are KGHSH and LQKENI. The CDR3 runs 13 residues. Deletions cut 2 bases from V and 5 bases from J, with 9 bases between. CDR3 region: CASSPGRSTEAFF. DNA for the CDR3: TGTGCCAGCTCACCAGGTCGGTCAACTGAAGCTTTCTTT.

This clone was seen a few times. This chain connects TRBV18 to TRBJ1-6; 8 nucleotides align to TRBD1. Germline V gene sequence: CDR1 KGHSH, CDR2 LQKENI. CDR3 size: 15 residues. The V and J ends lost 2 bases and 8 bases, in that order; junction bases with no gene match: 5. The CDR3 region is CASSPTEQGDSPLHF. The DNA of the CDR3 is TGTGCCAGCTCACCAACGGAACAGGGGGATTCACCCCTCCACTTT.

The chain links TRBV4-2 to TRBJ2-1; TRBD2 might be the D (5 bases). Trimming shortened V by 5 bases and J by 8 bases, and 22 bases separated the two germline ends. CDR3 length: 16 residues. Germline CDR1 and CDR2: LGHNA and YNFKEQ. This CDR3 reads CASSEIPRAGSDEQFF. CDR3 DNA sequence: TGTGCCAGCAGCGAGATCCCGAGGGCCGGAAGCGATGAGCAGTTCTTC.

V gene TRBV6-5 combines with J gene TRBJ1-1; D is unresolved. CDR3 length: 15 amino acids. Germline CDR1 and CDR2: MNHEY and SVGAGI. V lost 0 bases and J 1 base, leaving 9 bases between the germline ends. The chain's CDR3 is CASSYSKHPNTEAFF. Here the CDR3 DNA reads TGTGCCAGCAGTTACTCGAAACACCCGAACACTGAAGCTTTCTTT.

This clone was recorded only once. The genes are TRBV9 and TRBJ2-1; possible D gene TRBD2, 5 bases. Germline CDR1 SGDLS, CDR2 YYNGEE. The CDR3 extends over 15 amino acids. With 3 bases removed from V and 0 bases from J, the gap between germline ends came to 10 bases. As DNA, the CDR3 is TGTGCCAGCAGCGCCTCGGGGAGCTCCTACAATGAGCAGTTCTTC. Translated, it gives CASSASGSSYNEQFF.

The rearrangement joins TRBV5-4 to TRBJ1-1; a weak D match, TRBD1 (5 bases). This CDR3 is 14 amino acids long. The V end lost 1 base, the J end lost 3 bases, and 10 bases lay between the germline ends. Germline V gene data show CDR1 as SGHNT and CDR2 as YYREEE (reference sequence). The CDR3 region has the DNA TGTGCCAGCAGCTTGCCAGGGAGGGACACTGAAGCTTTCTTT. This gives the protein CASSLPGRDTEAFF.

The chain has TRBV10-2 and TRBJ2-3; TRBD2 might be the D (6 bases). CDR1 WSHSY and CDR2 SAAADI come from the germline V gene. The ends were cut back, 4 bases at V and 9 bases at J, with 14 bases in the middle. The CDR3 spans 13 residues. CDR3: CASSGQEGTTQYF. CDR3 nucleotides: TGCGCCAGCAGTGGGCAGGAGGGCACAACGCAGTATTTT.

The V call is TRBV29-1, the J call TRBJ2-3; 12 nucleotides line up with TRBD2. V lost 4 bases, J lost 1 base, and 0 bases stayed unmatched. CDR1 and CDR2 (germline): SQVTM, ANQGSEA. CDR3 size: 14 residues. This CDR3 reads CSVGTSGGTDTQYF. The CDR3 DNA is TGCAGCGTTGGGACTAGCGGGGGCACAGATACGCAGTATTTT.

The chain uses TRBV27 and TRBJ1-4; possible D gene TRBD1, 5 bases. This CDR3 is built from 15 residues. CDR1 and CDR2 (germline): MNHEY, SMNVEV (reference sequence). V was clipped by 0 bases and J by 7 bases, with 12 bases between them. The CDR3 region is CASSLSRGWGEKLFF. For the CDR3, the DNA is TGTGCCAGCAGTTTATCGCGGGGGTGGGGTGAAAAACTGTTTTTT. Full variable domain (rest looked up from reference TRBV27 and TRBJ1-4): EAQVTQNPRYLITVTGKKLTVTCSQNMNHEYMSWYRQDPGLGLRQIYYSMNVEVTDKGDVPEGYKVSRKEKRNFPLILESPSPNQTSLYFCASSLSRGWGEKLFFGSGTQLSVL.

The chain links TRBV27 to TRBJ1-5; possibly TRBD1 for D (6 bases). CDR1 and CDR2 (germline): MNHEY, SMNVEV (reference sequence). This CDR3 is 15 amino acids long. V lost 4 bases and J 2 bases, leaving 12 bases between the germline ends. This chain's CDR3 is CASSSGRTGNQPQHF. DNA for the CDR3: TGTGCCAGCAGTTCCGGGAGGACAGGCAATCAGCCCCAGCATTTT.

The rearrangement links TRBV2 to TRBJ1-2, with 8 bases lining up with TRBD1. The CDR3 is made up of 15 amino acids. J gave up 2 bases and V 4 bases, and 6 bases lay outside the gene matches. Germline V CDR1 and CDR2: SNHLY, FYNNEI. CDR3 coding DNA: TGTGCCAGCAGTGGCCGGACAGGGCCGAACTATGGCTACACCTTC. Amino acid sequence: CASSGRTGPNYGYTF.